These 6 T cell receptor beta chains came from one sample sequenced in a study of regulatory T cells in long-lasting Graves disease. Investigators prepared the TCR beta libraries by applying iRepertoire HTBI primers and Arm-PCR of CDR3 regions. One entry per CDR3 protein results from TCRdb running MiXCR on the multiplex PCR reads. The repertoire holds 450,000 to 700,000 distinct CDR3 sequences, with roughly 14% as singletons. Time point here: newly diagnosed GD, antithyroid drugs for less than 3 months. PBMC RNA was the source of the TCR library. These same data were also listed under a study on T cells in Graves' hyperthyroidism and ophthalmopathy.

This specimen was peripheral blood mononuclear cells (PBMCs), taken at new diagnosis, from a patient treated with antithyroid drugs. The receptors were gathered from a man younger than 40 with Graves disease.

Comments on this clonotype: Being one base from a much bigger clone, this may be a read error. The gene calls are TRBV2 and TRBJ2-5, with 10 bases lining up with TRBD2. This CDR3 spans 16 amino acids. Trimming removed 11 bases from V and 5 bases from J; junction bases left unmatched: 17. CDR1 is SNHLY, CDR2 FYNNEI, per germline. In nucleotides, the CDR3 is TGTGCCGCCAGTGATGCGGCAGCGGGAGGGCCCGAGACCCAGTACTTC. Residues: CAASDAAAGGPETQYF.

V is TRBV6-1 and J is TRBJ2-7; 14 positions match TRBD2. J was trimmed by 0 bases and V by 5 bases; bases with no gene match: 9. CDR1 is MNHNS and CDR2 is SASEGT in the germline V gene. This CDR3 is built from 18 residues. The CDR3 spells CASSPRGGLAGDSYEQYF. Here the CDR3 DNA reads TGTGCCAGCAGTCCCCGAGGGGGACTAGCGGGAGACTCCTACGAGCAGTACTTC.

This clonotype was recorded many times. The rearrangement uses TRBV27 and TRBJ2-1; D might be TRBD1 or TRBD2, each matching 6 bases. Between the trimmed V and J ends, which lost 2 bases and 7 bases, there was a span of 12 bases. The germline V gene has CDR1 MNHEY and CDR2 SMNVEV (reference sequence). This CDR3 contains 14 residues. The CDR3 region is CASSLGGTPNEQFF. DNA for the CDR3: TGTGCCAGCAGTTTAGGGGGGACACCGAATGAGCAGTTCTTC.

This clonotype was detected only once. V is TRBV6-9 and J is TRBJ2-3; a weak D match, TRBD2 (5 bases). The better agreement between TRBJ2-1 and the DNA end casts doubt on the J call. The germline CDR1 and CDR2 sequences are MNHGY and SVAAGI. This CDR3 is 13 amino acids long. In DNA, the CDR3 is TGTGCCAGCAGTTATGCGGAGGAGAATGAGCAGTTCTTC. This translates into CASSYAEENEQFF.

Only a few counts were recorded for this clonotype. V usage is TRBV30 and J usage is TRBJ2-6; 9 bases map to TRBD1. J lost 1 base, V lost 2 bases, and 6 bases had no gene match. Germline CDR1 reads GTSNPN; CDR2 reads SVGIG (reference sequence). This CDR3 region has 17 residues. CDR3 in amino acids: CAWSTGQGISGANVLTF. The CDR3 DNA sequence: TGTGCCTGGAGTACCGGACAGGGGATTTCTGGGGCCAACGTCCTGACTTTC.

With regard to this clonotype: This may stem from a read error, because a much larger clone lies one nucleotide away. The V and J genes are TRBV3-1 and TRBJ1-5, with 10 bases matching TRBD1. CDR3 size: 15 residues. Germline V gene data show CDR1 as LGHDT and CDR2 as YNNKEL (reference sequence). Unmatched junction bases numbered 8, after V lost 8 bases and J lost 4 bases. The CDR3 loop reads CASGSGTGANQPQHF. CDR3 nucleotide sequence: TGTGCCAGCGGCTCCGGGACAGGGGCAAATCAGCCCCAGCATTTT.